Below are 7 T cell receptor beta chains sequenced from a single sample in a study of shared clonotypes between healthy human individuals (dated by TCRdb to 2020 to 2021). Library preparation employed the immunoSEQ multiplex PCR assay. TCRdb took this table from immuneACCESS and kept in-frame rearrangements with V and J called. Such tables lack part of the clones; where checked against another copy, unresolved V genes explain under half of the gap, and the rest is unexplained. For this sample the table gives 1 million to 1.3 million clones, of which approximately 80% were detected only once. Of the sample, roughly 0.57% is held by the ten largest clones. Sequencing was done on a sample of memory CD4+ T cells from PBMCs. The intended sense of this specimen's cell subset or site label: CD45RA-negative fraction. These receptors originate from a man younger than 35 in good health. Some clones in this sample may be carry-over from other donors' samples.

This chain uses TRBV19 with TRBJ1-5; 10 positions match TRBD1. CDR3 size: 16 residues. Germline CDR1 LNHDA, CDR2 SQIVND (reference sequence). V shed 10 bases, J shed 5 bases, and the junction held 14 bases outside the gene matches. The CDR3 region has the DNA TGTGCCACCAATAGTCTGGGACAGGGGACATATCAGCCCCAGCATTTT. Its protein is CATNSLGQGTYQPQHF.

The V gene is TRBV6-1, the J gene TRBJ1-5; TRBD1 is a possible D gene (6 bases). In germline, CDR1 is MNHNS, CDR2 SASEGT. V gave up 6 bases and J gave up 3 bases, with 12 bases separating them. The CDR3 has 14 residues. This CDR3 is CASRYWDTNQPQHF. For the CDR3, the DNA is TGTGCCAGCAGATACTGGGACACCAATCAGCCCCAGCATTTT.

The chain has TRBV27 and TRBJ2-1, with 9 bases fitting TRBD2. Trimming at V came to 6 bases and at J to 3 bases, leaving 3 bases not matched to a gene. Germline CDR1 is MNHEY and CDR2 is SMNVEV (reference sequence). This CDR3 comprises 14 residues. In DNA, the CDR3 is TGTGCCAGCAGGAAGCGGGAGGACTACAATGAGCAGTTCTTC. Translation gives CASRKREDYNEQFF.

The chain joins TRBV18 to TRBJ2-5, with 7 bases fitting TRBD1. The CDR3 length is 17 residues. V shed 0 bases, J shed 5 bases, and the junction held 12 bases outside the gene matches. The germline V gene encodes CDR1 KGHSH and CDR2 LQKENI. The DNA of the CDR3 is TGTGCCAGCTCACCACCCCGACAGGGCCCACCGGGGGAGACCCAGTACTTC. Its translation: CASSPPRQGPPGETQYF.

This clone showed up just a few times. The J gene is TRBJ2-2, the V gene TRBV5-1; 7 nucleotides align to TRBD1. J gave up 0 bases and V 4 bases, and 6 bases lay outside the gene matches. The CDR3 consists of 16 residues. The V gene's germline CDR1 is SGHRS and CDR2 YFSETQ. CDR3 nucleotides: TGCGCCAGCAGCCCCTGGGACAGCCCGAACACCGGGGAGCTGTTTTTT. Encoded protein: CASSPWDSPNTGELFF.

The chain links TRBV4-1 to TRBJ2-5; 7 bases match TRBD2. V trimming: 1 base; J trimming: 5 bases; junction bases outside the gene matches: 13. The CDR3 has 17 amino acids. Germline values: CDR1 MGHRA, CDR2 YSYEKL. CDR3 amino acids: CASSQVGLADPYETQYF. Here the CDR3 DNA reads TGCGCCAGCAGCCAAGTAGGGCTAGCGGACCCCTATGAGACCCAGTACTTC.

This chain links TRBV18 with TRBJ2-7; tentative D call: TRBD1 (5 bases). The germline V and J ends were trimmed by 5 bases and 2 bases, with 13 bases remaining between them. The CDR3 totals 14 residues. Germline values: CDR1 KGHSH, CDR2 LQKENI. CDR3 bases: TGTGCCAGCTCATCAGGGATGTGGGCCTACGAGCAGTACTTC. Amino acids: CASSSGMWAYEQYF.